Below are 30 T cell receptor beta chains sequenced from a single sample in a study of T cells in Graves' hyperthyroidism and ophthalmopathy. TCR beta CDR3 regions were amplified from RNA. RT-PCR in the first round (using the HTBI primer set) targeted the TCR CDR3. TCRdb redid the calling of the multiplex PCR reads with MiXCR, one entry per CDR3 protein. The sample consists of around 600,000 distinct CDR3 sequences, approximately 14% of them appearing once. The sample consisted of blood. The source of these receptors is a woman under 30 with Graves' ophthalmopathy.

This clonotype was observed many times. The V and J genes are TRBV10-3 and TRBJ2-1, with D possibly called TRBD1 or TRBD2 (5 bases each). Germline V CDR1 and CDR2: ENHRY, SYGVKD. Trimming removed 6 bases at V and 6 bases at J, with 21 bases between. The CDR3 sequence is 16 residues long. CDR3 sequence (DNA): TGTGCCATCAGAGCCGGGACCCCCAGTCTAGTCAATGAGCAGTTCTTC. Its protein product is CAIRAGTPSLVNEQFF.

In its sample, this clonotype was seen many times. The chain couples TRBV12-3 or TRBV12-4 to TRBJ2-1, with 10 bases that match TRBD2. The CDR3 is 14 amino acids. V trimming: 6 bases; J trimming: 7 bases; junction bases outside the gene matches: 6. Here the CDR3 DNA reads TGTGCCAGCAGAGGGCTAGCGGGAGAAAATGAGCAGTTCTTC. Translating it yields CASRGLAGENEQFF.

V is TRBV9 and J is TRBJ1-2; D is unresolved. The CDR3 spans 15 residues. Per germline, CDR1 SGDLS and CDR2 YYNGEE. Trimming removed 0 bases from V and 0 bases from J, with 9 bases in between. The CDR3 DNA is TGTGCCAGCAGCGTAGCTGACGTCGCTAACTATGGCTACACCTTC. Amino acids: CASSVADVANYGYTF.

This clonotype came up many times. The chain recombines TRBV27 with TRBJ2-1, with D possibly being TRBD1 (6 bases). Per germline, CDR1 MNHEY and CDR2 SMNVEV (reference sequence). This CDR3 is 13 amino acids long. V lost 8 bases, J lost 1 base, and 9 bases lay in between. In nucleotides, the CDR3 is TGTGCCAGCGGTACAGGGTCCTACAATGAGCAGTTCTTC. Residues: CASGTGSYNEQFF.

The chain links TRBV29-1 to TRBJ2-7; 9 bases are shared with TRBD1. V gave up 6 bases and J gave up 3 bases; unmatched junction bases: 9. The CDR3 spans 14 residues. Germline V gene sequence: CDR1 SQVTM, CDR2 ANQGSEA. CDR3 nucleotide sequence: TGCAGCGTCGTAATACAGGGGGCCTTCTACGAGCAGTACTTC. It yields the protein CSVVIQGAFYEQYF.

Ten or more counts support this clonotype. The chain recombines TRBV3-1 with TRBJ2-3; the D is unclear. V gave up 6 bases and J gave up 6 bases, with 13 bases separating them. Germline V gene sequence: CDR1 LGHDT, CDR2 YNNKEL (reference sequence). CDR3 length: 13 amino acids. The CDR3 is CASRSSGADTQYF. DNA for the CDR3: TGTGCCAGCAGGTCCTCGGGCGCTGATACGCAGTATTTT.

This clonotype was counted ten times or more. The chain carries TRBV30 and TRBJ2-1; the D is unclear. Per germline, CDR1 GTSNPN and CDR2 SVGIG (reference sequence). The CDR3 is made up of 13 amino acids. Trimming left V 2 bases short and J 0 bases short, with 5 bases between. CDR3 in DNA: TGTGCCTGGAGTAAAAGCTCCTACAATGAGCAGTTCTTC. Its translation: CAWSKSSYNEQFF.

Ten or more counts support this clonotype. The chain links TRBV6-2 or TRBV6-3 to TRBJ2-1; 8 bases agree with TRBD1. Germline V gene sequence: CDR1 MNHEY, CDR2 SVGEGT. The CDR3 is 17 amino acids. J was trimmed by 4 bases and V by 2 bases; bases with no gene match: 10. CDR3 nucleotides: TGTGCCAGCAGTTACCGTACCGACAGGGGTCGGTACAATGAGCAGTTCTTC. Its translation is CASSYRTDRGRYNEQFF.

This clonotype was seen at least ten times. CDR3 amino acids: CASSVGQGPREKLFF. CDR3 DNA sequence: TGTGCCAGCAGCGTAGGACAGGGGCCTCGTGAAAAACTGTTTTTT. This chain links TRBV9 with TRBJ1-4; 8 nucleotides align to TRBD1. Unmatched junction bases numbered 5, after V lost 0 bases and J lost 7 bases. Germline V gene lookup returns CDR1 SGDLS and CDR2 YYNGEE. The CDR3 length is 15 residues.

Many counts were recorded for this clonotype. The chain uses TRBV30 and TRBJ2-5, with 8 bases fitting TRBD2. This CDR3 is 15 amino acids long. The trim removed 0 bases at V and 3 bases at J, leaving 6 bases unmatched. Germline loops: CDR1 GTSNPN, CDR2 SVGIG (reference sequence). The CDR3 loop is CAWSVERELKETQYF. As DNA, the CDR3 is TGTGCCTGGAGTGTTGAGCGGGAGTTAAAAGAGACCCAGTACTTC.

With respect to this clonotype: A clone one base away is much larger, so this may be a read error. The chain links TRBV6-2 or TRBV6-3 to TRBJ1-1, with 7 nucleotides matching TRBD1. CDR1 MNHEY and CDR2 SVGEGT come from the germline V gene. The CDR3 covers 14 residues. Written as DNA, the CDR3 is TGTGCCAGCAGCTCCGGACAGGCCCACACTGGAGCTTTCTTT. This codes for CASSSGQAHTGAFF.

This clonotype occurred a few times. The CDR3 DNA reads TGTGCCAGCAGCTCTTTCCGGGACAGAGGCACAGATACGCAGTATTTT. Amino acids: CASSSFRDRGTDTQYF. This chain uses TRBV7-9 with TRBJ2-3, with 7 bases lining up with TRBD1. V lost 4 bases to trimming and J lost 1 base; unmatched junction nucleotides: 8. This CDR3 has 16 residues. In germline, CDR1 is SEHNR, CDR2 FQNEAQ (reference sequence).

This clonotype was detected only a few times. The genes are TRBV9 and TRBJ1-1; no definite D call. V shed 3 bases and J shed 1 base, with 13 bases lying between them. Germline V lookup: CDR1 SGDLS, CDR2 YYNGEE. There are 15 residues in the CDR3. The CDR3 loop reads CASSAAGIPNTEAFF. The DNA of the CDR3 is TGTGCCAGCAGCGCAGCAGGAATCCCGAACACTGAAGCTTTCTTT.

This clonotype was counted ten times or more. The CDR3 region has the DNA TGTGCCATCAGTGAACCACCGGGACTAGCGGGGTCAGATACGCAGTATTTT. Protein sequence: CAISEPPGLAGSDTQYF. The chain combines TRBV10-3 with TRBJ2-3, with 13 nucleotides matching TRBD2. The CDR3 has 17 amino acids. Germline trimming cut 3 bases from V and 4 bases from J; bases unmatched to any gene: 7. The germline gives CDR1 ENHRY, CDR2 SYGVKD.

This clonotype was recorded many times. This sequence joins TRBV5-1 and TRBJ2-1; 11 bases line up with TRBD1. V lost 0 bases and J lost 7; bases outside the gene matches: 9. There are 17 residues in the CDR3. Per the germline V gene, CDR1 is SGHRS and CDR2 is YFSETQ. DNA for the CDR3: TGCGCCAGCAGCTTGGCCGCGGTGGGGACAGGGGGTAATGAGCAGTTCTTC. This codes for CASSLAAVGTGGNEQFF.

This clonotype was counted at least ten times. The rearrangement uses TRBV6-2 or TRBV6-3 and TRBJ2-7, with 10 bases identical to TRBD1. Germline V CDR1 and CDR2: MNHEY, SVGEGT. The CDR3 runs to 13 residues. The J segment lost 7 bases and the V segment lost 10 bases, leaving 10 bases of the junction unmatched. The chain's CDR3 is CAICRQGAREQYF. The CDR3 DNA reads TGTGCCATATGTCGACAGGGGGCGCGGGAGCAGTACTTC.

In this sample, this clonotype turned up many times. This chain joins TRBV19 and TRBJ2-7, with 9 nucleotides matching TRBD2. The CDR3 totals 15 residues. Germline V lookup: CDR1 LNHDA, CDR2 SQIVND (reference sequence). V lost 9 bases to trimming and J lost 3 bases; unmatched junction nucleotides: 12. DNA of the CDR3: TGTGCCAGCGGGGACGGCGCGGGAGGGAACTACGAGCAGTACTTC. Amino acids: CASGDGAGGNYEQYF.

This clonotype has a count of ten or more. The gene calls are TRBV29-1 and TRBJ2-7; TRBD2 matches 8 bases. The CDR3 is 14 residues long. Trimming at V came to 3 bases and at J to 4 bases, leaving 8 bases not matched to a gene. The V gene's germline CDR1 is SQVTM and CDR2 ANQGSEA. In DNA, the CDR3 is TGCAGCGTTGATACAGCGGGAGAGGGATACGAGCAGTACTTC. Translated, it gives CSVDTAGEGYEQYF.

This clonotype has just a few counts. The chain uses TRBV9 and TRBJ2-3; D not resolved. This CDR3 contains 16 residues. The germline CDR1 and CDR2 sequences are SGDLS and YYNGEE. V lost 4 bases and J 0 bases, leaving 15 bases between the germline ends. The CDR3 DNA reads TGTGCCAGCAGCCTACCCTCCAGGACCAGCACAGATACGCAGTATTTT. Residues: CASSLPSRTSTDTQYF.

This clonotype showed up many times. This chain uses TRBV20-1 with TRBJ2-7; TRBD1 aligns across 7 bases. The V gene end was trimmed by 1 base and the J gene end by 0 bases; junction bases not matched to a gene: 6. CDR1 and CDR2 (germline): DFQATT, SNEGSKA (reference sequence). This CDR3 comprises 15 residues. The CDR3 reads CSARGTQGSSYEQYF. The CDR3 DNA reads TGCAGTGCTAGAGGGACACAGGGGTCCTCCTACGAGCAGTACTTC.

This clonotype came up many times. The V and J genes are TRBV6-1 and TRBJ1-5; 7 nucleotides align to TRBD1. CDR1 and CDR2 from the germline V gene are MNHNS and SASEGT. CDR3 length: 17 amino acids. The trim removed 1 base at V and 6 bases at J, leaving 12 bases unmatched. The CDR3 region is CASSEGPAGGLFQPQHF. In DNA, the CDR3 is TGTGCCAGCAGTGAAGGTCCGGCAGGGGGTCTCTTTCAGCCCCAGCATTTT.

V is TRBV20-1 and J is TRBJ2-5; the D gene is possibly TRBD2 (7 bases). The CDR3 loop spans 13 amino acids. The V gene's germline CDR1 is DFQATT and CDR2 SNEGSKA (reference sequence). The germline V and J ends were trimmed by 6 bases and 2 bases, with 13 bases remaining between them. The CDR3 DNA reads as TGCAGTGCCCCCGGGGGGCCACAAGAGACCCAGTACTTC. Translated: CSAPGGPQETQYF.

At least ten counts were recorded for this clonotype. The gene calls are TRBV28 and TRBJ2-7, with D perhaps matching TRBD1 or TRBD2 (8 bases each). V was cut by 7 bases and J by 4 bases, with 26 bases left in between. Looked up from germline, CDR1 is MDHEN and CDR2 is SYDVKM. The CDR3 runs to 17 residues. Here the CDR3 DNA reads TGTGCCAGCACTTACTCCGGGGGGGCAGGGGGCGAGTACGAGCAGTACTTC. This gives the protein CASTYSGGAGGEYEQYF.

The V call is TRBV3-1, the J call TRBJ2-7, with D hard to call. This CDR3 region has 13 residues. The germline CDR1 and CDR2 sequences are LGHDT and YNNKEL (reference sequence). V was pared by 3 bases and J by 3 bases, with 9 bases between. In DNA form, the CDR3 reads TGTGCCAGCAGCCAGGGTTTACTCTACGAGCAGTACTTC. It codes for CASSQGLLYEQYF.

This clonotype was picked up many times. This chain links TRBV7-2 with TRBJ2-3; 9 nucleotides agree with TRBD2. The CDR3 contains 16 residues. V lost 2 bases, J lost 4 bases, and 7 bases stayed unmatched. CDR1 SGHTA and CDR2 FQGNSA come from the germline V gene. CDR3 sequence (DNA): TGTGCCAGCAGCTTATATAGCGGGAGCGGGGCAGATACGCAGTATTTT. It yields the protein CASSLYSGSGADTQYF.

On this clonotype itself: A much bigger clone sits one base away, suggesting this may be a read error. The rearrangement links TRBV20-1 to TRBJ2-3; a weak D match, TRBD1 (5 bases). CDR1 is DFQATT, CDR2 SNEGSKA, per germline (reference sequence). The length of the CDR3 is 14 residues. CDR3 loop: CSARDGRRTGTQYF. In DNA, the CDR3 is TGCAGTGCCCGAGATGGTAGGCGAACAGGTACGCAGTATTTT.

The V call is TRBV12-3 or TRBV12-4, the J call TRBJ2-3; 7 bases fit TRBD2. The CDR3 contains 14 residues. Unmatched junction bases numbered 2, after V lost 2 bases and J lost 3 bases. CDR3 amino acids: CASSLLAETDTQYF. The CDR3 nucleotides are TGTGCCAGCAGTTTACTAGCGGAAACAGATACGCAGTATTTT.

This clonotype was seen many times. The genes are TRBV12-3 or TRBV12-4 and TRBJ1-1, with D unclear. The CDR3 has 14 residues. Trimming removed 5 bases from V and 1 base from J, with 11 bases in between. The chain's CDR3 is CASSRRTENTEAFF. For the CDR3, the DNA is TGTGCCAGCAGTCGTCGGACGGAGAACACTGAAGCTTTCTTT.

This clonotype came up many times. The V gene is TRBV12-5, the J gene TRBJ2-2; 8 nucleotides match TRBD2. The V and J ends lost 3 bases and 5 bases, in that order; junction bases with no gene match: 8. CDR1 is LGHNT, CDR2 FRNRAP, per germline. This CDR3 contains 16 residues. The CDR3 nucleotides read TGTGCTAGTGGTTTATTAGCGGGAATCGGTACCGGGGAGCTGTTTTTT. Its protein is CASGLLAGIGTGELFF.

The table lists this clonotype with many counts. The chain joins TRBV5-8 to TRBJ2-3; perhaps TRBD1 as D (5 bases). Germline V gene lookup returns CDR1 SGHTS and CDR2 YDEGEE. The CDR3 is 15 amino acids. The V end lost 1 base, the J end lost 3 bases, and 12 bases lay between the germline ends. Written as DNA, the CDR3 is TGTGCCAGCAGCTTGTTAGGGGAACGGACAGATACGCAGTATTTT. This encodes CASSLLGERTDTQYF.